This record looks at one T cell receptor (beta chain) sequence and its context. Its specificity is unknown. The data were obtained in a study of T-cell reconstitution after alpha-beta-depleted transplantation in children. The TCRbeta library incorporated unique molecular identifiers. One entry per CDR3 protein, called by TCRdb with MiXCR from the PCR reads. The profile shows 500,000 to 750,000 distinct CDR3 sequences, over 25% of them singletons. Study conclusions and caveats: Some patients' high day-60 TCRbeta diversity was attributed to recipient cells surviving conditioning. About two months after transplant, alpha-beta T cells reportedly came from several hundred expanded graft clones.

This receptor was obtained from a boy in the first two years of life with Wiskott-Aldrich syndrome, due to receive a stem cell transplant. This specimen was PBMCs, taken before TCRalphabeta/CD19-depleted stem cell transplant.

CDR3 nucleotides: TGTGCCAGCTCACCACCGTGGACAGGGCTTGTCCTGACTTTC. Residues: CASSPPWTGLVLTF. The chain employs TRBV18 and TRBJ2-6, with 8 bases that match TRBD1. Germline V lookup: CDR1 KGHSH, CDR2 LQKENI. The CDR3 is 14 residues long. The junction had 5 bases not matched to a gene; V was cut back by 0 bases and J by 13 bases.